Presented here are 23 T cell receptor beta chains from one specimen sequenced in a study of CD8+ T cells in alopecia areata. Treatment defined: oral pan-JAK inhibitor, 5-10 mg twice daily. RNA, once extracted, was reverse transcribed into cDNA for use as the sequencing template. TCRdb's copy holds only in-frame clones and misses some; the assay was immunoSEQ multiplex PCR. The sample records 150,000 to 200,000 clones, less than 70% being singletons. This specimen was CD4+ T cells sorted from blood, taken at week 24, from a patient treated with tofacitinib. The origin of the receptors is a human donor with alopecia areata.

This clone was found once. The rearrangement links TRBV30 to TRBJ2-7; D is undetermined. Germline CDR1 is GTSNPN and CDR2 is SVGIG (reference sequence). V was clipped by 5 bases and J by 4 bases, with 15 bases between them. The CDR3 covers 13 residues. The CDR3 region has the DNA TGTGCCTGGGGAGACTTGAGTGAGTACGAGCAGTACTTC. Residues: CAWGDLSEYEQYF.

The chain recombines TRBV9 with TRBJ2-7, with TRBD2 identical over 9 bases. The CDR3 totals 15 residues. V gave up 2 bases and J gave up 2 bases; unmatched junction bases: 5. Germline values: CDR1 SGDLS, CDR2 YYNGEE. For the CDR3, the DNA is TGTGCCAGCAGCGTTGGCGAGCGGGGGGCCTACGAGCAGTACTTC. As protein: CASSVGERGAYEQYF.

As DNA, the CDR3 is TGTGCCAGCAGTGAATCGGTAGGGAAAGCTTTCTTT. This gives the protein CASSESVGKAFF. The chain combines TRBV25-1 with TRBJ1-1, with D uncertain. The CDR3 length is 12 residues. V lost 1 base to trimming and J lost 9 bases, with 9 bases between them. Per the germline V gene, CDR1 is MGHDK and CDR2 is SYGVNS.

In its sample, this clone was seen a few times. This CDR3 is also generated by other DNA sequences in the sample. The V gene is TRBV29-1, the J gene TRBJ1-1; D is undetermined. Per germline, CDR1 SQVTM and CDR2 ANQGSEA. The V end was cut by 4 bases, the J end by 5 bases, with 17 bases between. CDR3 length: 14 residues. The CDR3 loop reads CSVGTGARGTEAFF. The CDR3 nucleotides are TGCAGCGTTGGGACTGGAGCACGAGGGACTGAAGCTTTCTTT.

The V gene is TRBV6-5, the J gene TRBJ2-2, with TRBD2 as a possible D gene (5 bases). V was trimmed by 9 bases and J by 5 bases, leaving 16 bases between them. The CDR3 consists of 14 residues. CDR1 and CDR2 (germline): MNHEY, SVGAGI. The CDR3 bases are TGTGCCAGTCGGAGGCTGTGGGTAACCGGGGAGCTGTTTTTT. It translates to CASRRLWVTGELFF.

The J gene is TRBJ2-5, the V gene TRBV30; either TRBD1 or TRBD2 may fit D (5 bases each). This CDR3 contains 15 residues. The germline CDR1 and CDR2 sequences are GTSNPN and SVGIG (reference sequence). V was shortened by 3 bases and J by 2 bases, with 16 bases between the two germline ends. The CDR3 nucleotides read TGTGCCTGGAGCCCCGGGACCGGATTACAAGAGACCCAGTACTTC. It yields the protein CAWSPGTGLQETQYF.

This clone has just one count. The CDR3 sequence is CASSQPLGGYTEAFF. CDR3 DNA sequence: TGTGCCAGCAGCCAACCGCTCGGGGGGTACACTGAAGCTTTCTTT. The chain uses TRBV4-2 and TRBJ1-1; D possibly corresponds to TRBD1 (5 bases). V was trimmed by 2 bases and J by 3 bases, leaving 13 bases between them. This CDR3 is built from 15 residues. Germline V gene data show CDR1 as LGHNA and CDR2 as YNFKEQ.

The chain carries TRBV30 and TRBJ2-7, with 7 nucleotides matching TRBD1. Germline V gene lookup returns CDR1 GTSNPN and CDR2 SVGIG (reference sequence). The CDR3 extends over 14 amino acids. After removal of 4 bases from V and 2 bases from J, the junction contained 8 bases not matched to a gene. The CDR3 sequence is CAWTRQGKTYEQYF. CDR3 in DNA: TGTGCCTGGACACGACAGGGTAAAACCTACGAGCAGTACTTC. Supplemented by reference TRBV30 and TRBJ2-7, the full variable domain reads SQTIHQWPATLVQPVGSPLSLECTVEGTSNPNLYWYRQAAGRGLQLLFYSVGIGQISSEVPQNLSASRPQDRQFILSSKKLLLSDSGFYLCAWTRQGKTYEQYFGPGTRLTVT.

Concerning this clone itself: Different DNA sequences within this sample yield the same CDR3. The chain uses TRBV27 and TRBJ1-3; D is perhaps TRBD1 (5 bases). The CDR3 has 14 amino acids. Deletions cut 2 bases from V and 4 bases from J, with 9 bases between. Germline CDR1 is MNHEY and CDR2 is SMNVEV (reference sequence). The CDR3 loop is CASSLTGYGNTIYF. For the CDR3, the DNA is TGTGCCAGCAGTTTAACAGGCTACGGAAACACCATATATTTT.

The chain couples TRBV11-1 to TRBJ2-2, with D hard to call. V was pared by 5 bases and J by 2 bases, with 15 bases between. Germline V gene sequence: CDR1 SGHAT, CDR2 FQDESV (reference sequence). The CDR3 is made up of 16 amino acids. DNA of the CDR3: TGTGCCAGCAGCATCTGGACCGAAACTAACACCGGGGAGCTGTTTTTT. Amino acid sequence: CASSIWTETNTGELFF.

The chain is built from TRBV5-1 and TRBJ1-5, with D uncertain. Germline V gene lookup returns CDR1 SGHRS and CDR2 YFSETQ. Between the trimmed V and J ends, which lost 4 bases and 4 bases, there was a span of 9 bases. CDR3 length: 13 residues. CDR3: CASSLQSNQPQHF. CDR3 nucleotide sequence: TGCGCCAGCAGCCTGCAGAGTAATCAGCCCCAGCATTTT.

The CDR3 sequence: CASRTGGLGYTF. The CDR3 DNA follows: TGTGCCAGCAGGACAGGGGGTCTTGGCTACACCTTC. The chain is built from TRBV27 and TRBJ1-2, with 9 bases identical to TRBD1. The CDR3 has 12 residues. Germline CDR1 MNHEY, CDR2 SMNVEV (reference sequence). The V segment lost 6 bases and the J segment 7 bases; nucleotides outside the gene matches: 3.

This clone occurred a few times. The chain joins TRBV7-9 to TRBJ1-1; 12 nucleotides agree with TRBD1. V shed 6 bases and J 3 bases; nucleotides not matched to a gene: 14. The germline V gene encodes CDR1 SEHNR and CDR2 FQNEAQ (reference sequence). This CDR3 contains 18 residues. Written as DNA, the CDR3 is TGTGCCAGCAGACCAACTTACCGGGACAGGGGGCTAGACACTGAAGCTTTCTTT. Its translation is CASRPTYRDRGLDTEAFF.

The genes are TRBV7-9 and TRBJ2-5; D is unclear. The V gene's germline CDR1 is SEHNR and CDR2 FQNEAQ (reference sequence). This CDR3 comprises 15 residues. Deletions cut 7 bases from V and 2 bases from J, with 17 bases between. The chain's CDR3 is CASIARTGLQETQYF. The CDR3 nucleotides read TGTGCCAGCATCGCCAGAACTGGTCTACAAGAGACCCAGTACTTC.

This chain joins TRBV9 and TRBJ1-2; no clear D gene. Trimming took 0 bases from V and 3 from J, leaving 3 bases between them. Germline assignment: CDR1 SGDLS and CDR2 YYNGEE. CDR3 size: 12 residues. In DNA form, the CDR3 reads TGTGCCAGCAGCGTAGACGACTATGGCTACACCTTC. Translated: CASSVDDYGYTF.

This clone was counted a few times. The CDR3 DNA is TGTGCCACCAGCTCCAACATCATGAACACTGAAGCTTTCTTT. It translates to CATSSNIMNTEAFF. This chain joins TRBV15 and TRBJ1-1; D is undetermined. The germline CDR1 and CDR2 sequences are LNHNV and YYDKDF (reference sequence). This CDR3 contains 14 residues. V lost 5 bases and J 0 bases, leaving 10 bases between the germline ends. Full variable domain (missing parts from reference TRBV15 and TRBJ1-1): DAMVIQNPRYQVTQFGKPVTLSCSQTLNHNVMYWYQQKSSQAPKLLFHYYDKDFNNEADTPDNFQSRRPNTSFCFLDIRSPGLGDTAMYLCATSSNIMNTEAFFGQGTRLTVV.

This sequence joins TRBV11-2 and TRBJ2-7; weak D call: TRBD1 (5 bases). Germline V gives CDR1 SGHAT, CDR2 FQNNGV. Trimming pared 4 bases from V and 4 bases from J, leaving 14 bases between. The length of the CDR3 is 14 residues. CDR3 in amino acids: CASSYMPGKYEQYF. CDR3 DNA sequence: TGTGCCAGCAGCTACATGCCAGGGAAATACGAGCAGTACTTC.

Only a few counts were recorded for this clone. The chain employs TRBV29-1 and TRBJ2-5; 8 positions match TRBD1. Germline CDR1 is SQVTM and CDR2 is ANQGSEA. This CDR3 region has 15 residues. With V trimmed by 3 bases and J by 2 bases, 8 bases remained unmatched. The CDR3 is CSVDGDRKAQETQYF. CDR3 coding DNA: TGCAGCGTTGATGGGGACAGGAAAGCTCAAGAGACCCAGTACTTC. The variable domain in full, completed from reference TRBV29-1 and TRBJ2-5, reads SAVISQKPSRDICQRGTSLTIQCQVDSQVTMMFWYRQQPGQSLTLIATANQGSEATYESGFVIDKFPISRPNLTFSTLTVSNMSPEDSSIYLCSVDGDRKAQETQYFGPGTRLLVL.

J is TRBJ2-5 and V is TRBV12-5, with 7 bases lining up with TRBD2. The CDR3 loop spans 13 amino acids. Germline assignment: CDR1 LGHNT and CDR2 FRNRAP. Germline trimming cut 4 bases from V and 6 bases from J; bases unmatched to any gene: 5. In nucleotides, the CDR3 is TGTGCTAGTGGTTCAAGCGGGGTAAAGACCCAGTACTTC. Its protein product is CASGSSGVKTQYF. Supplemented by reference TRBV12-5 and TRBJ2-5, the full variable domain reads DARVTQTPRHKVTEMGQEVTMRCQPILGHNTVFWYRQTMMQGLELLAYFRNRAPLDDSGMPKDRFSAEMPDATLATLKIQPSEPRDSAVYFCASGSSGVKTQYFGPGTRLLVL.

The chain links TRBV9 to TRBJ2-7; perhaps TRBD1 as D (6 bases). The germline CDR1 and CDR2 sequences are SGDLS and YYNGEE. There are 14 residues in the CDR3. V lost 3 bases and J lost 1, with 11 bases in between. The CDR3 coding sequence is TGTGCCAGCAGCGCGACAGGAGGATCCTACGAGCAGTACTTC. Translating gives CASSATGGSYEQYF.

The rearrangement joins TRBV7-2 to TRBJ2-5; D is undetermined. The CDR3 is 13 residues long. The V gene's germline CDR1 is SGHTA and CDR2 FQGNSA. V lost 1 base and J lost 3, with 6 bases in between. CDR3 DNA sequence: TGTGCCAGCAGCTTAGGGGGTAAAGAGACCCAGTACTTC. Its translation: CASSLGGKETQYF. The full variable domain, with the rest looked up from reference TRBV7-2 and TRBJ2-5, is GAGVSQSPSNKVTEKGKDVELRCDPISGHTALYWYRQSLGQGLEFLIYFQGNSAPDKSGLPSDRFSAERTGGSVSTLTIQRTQQEDSAVYLCASSLGGKETQYFGPGTRLLVL.

The gene calls are TRBV30 and TRBJ1-5; TRBD1 might be the D (6 bases). CDR3 length: 18 residues. The germline gives CDR1 GTSNPN, CDR2 SVGIG (reference sequence). Trimming cost V 2 bases and J 2 bases, with 22 bases left between them. CDR3 region: CAWSPRPRGGGGNQPQHF. DNA for the CDR3: TGTGCCTGGAGTCCTAGACCACGGGGGGGCGGGGGCAATCAGCCCCAGCATTTT.

This clone was detected only a few times. This chain connects TRBV27 to TRBJ1-2; D remains unclear. CDR3 size: 13 residues. Trimming stripped 6 bases from V and 4 bases from J, with 12 bases between. CDR1 is MNHEY, CDR2 SMNVEV, per germline (reference sequence). The CDR3 DNA reads TGTGCCAGCAGCGTGGCAGGCCGCTATGGCTACACCTTC. Translated, it gives CASSVAGRYGYTF.